The sequence of this T cell receptor (beta chain) was determined in a study of beta chain features in type 1 diabetes. Study results and limitations: Insertion counts at VDJ junctions were lower in type 1 diabetes patients, who also showed more deletions there.

The study reverse transcribed the entire isolated RNA, so it sequenced expressed TCRB transcripts. Clones were read by immunoSEQ multiplex PCR, and TCRdb kept only the in-frame ones, dropping some. The table includes roughly 450,000 clones, 10% to 12% detected once. Only a few counts were recorded for this clone. Its antigen is not identified. Looked up from germline, CDR1 is SGHNT and CDR2 is YENEEA. V lost 5 bases, J lost 0 bases, and 12 bases lay in between. The CDR3 runs to 15 residues. Input material: naive CD4+ T cells from blood. The sequence came from a young woman in good health. The chain joins TRBV11-3 to TRBJ2-3; a possible D gene is TRBD2 (6 bases). CDR3 loop: CASSLEGISTDTQYF. The DNA of the CDR3 is TGTGCCAGCAGCCTGGAGGGGATTAGCACAGATACGCAGTATTTT.